Below, one T cell receptor beta chain is given with its context. The antigen is unknown. CD45RO/CCR7/CD25/CD127/CD95/CD27 sorting isolated CD4+ naive, central memory, regulatory and stem cell-like memory cells. Each sorted fraction was over 95% pure. The data derive from a study of beta chain features in type 1 diabetes. V gave up 5 bases and J gave up 0 bases, with 11 bases separating them. The germline CDR1 and CDR2 sequences are SGHAT and FQNNGV. The CDR3 sequence is 14 residues long. Study-wide points: When Type 1 diabetes patients were examined, their TCRB CDR3s proved moderately but significantly shorter in all four CD4+ subsets. Lower insertion and higher deletion counts appeared at VDJ junctions in type 1 diabetes patients. Patients showed naive, central memory and Treg TCRB repertoires that appeared more similar than those of healthy donors.

The investigators reverse transcribed all of the isolated RNA, so they sequenced expressed TCRB transcripts. Generated by immunoSEQ multiplex PCR, the TCRdb table keeps only in-frame clones and is missing some. Of about 700,000 clones in the sample, 13% were seen once. The sequenced sample was naive CD4+ T cells from blood. V gene TRBV11-2 combines with J gene TRBJ2-7; D gene uncertain. The source of this sequence is a man aged 18-30 years with type 1 diabetes. CDR3 region: CASSPQTSSYEQYF. The CDR3 DNA follows: TGTGCCAGCAGCCCGCAGACGAGCTCCTACGAGCAGTACTTC.